The 9 T cell receptor beta chains presented below share a single source sample, sequenced in a study of T cell repertoires in cytomegalovirus infection. TCRdb re-called the reads with MiXCR, one entry per CDR3 protein. Of some 180,000 distinct CDR3 sequences listed, 9.5% were seen once; the top ten hold approximately 4.6%. The sample comprised PBMCs. Every receptor here comes from a human donor in good health (CMV status not recorded). Some clones in this sample may be carry-over from other donors' samples.

V gene TRBV5-1 combines with J gene TRBJ2-1; D not certain. The CDR3 runs to 15 residues. Germline CDR1 is SGHRS and CDR2 is YFSETQ. The V end was cut by 0 bases, the J end by 4 bases, with 11 bases between. The CDR3, as DNA: TGCGCCAGCAGCTTGGGAGCGTGGGATTACAATGAGCAGTTCTTC. The encoded protein is CASSLGAWDYNEQFF.

This clonotype was observed a few times. The chain has TRBV7-9 and TRBJ1-1, with a tentative D call TRBD1 (6 bases). The V and J ends lost 1 base and 12 bases respectively, with 12 bases between them. The CDR3 is 12 amino acids. CDR1 is SEHNR, CDR2 FQNEAQ, per germline (reference sequence). The CDR3: CASSLELGATFF. The CDR3 DNA reads as TGTGCCAGCAGCTTAGAGCTGGGGGCAACTTTCTTT.

This clonotype was counted ten times or more. The rearrangement joins TRBV28 to TRBJ1-1; D unresolved. V was trimmed by 6 bases and J by 1 base, leaving 12 bases between them. Germline V CDR1 and CDR2: MDHEN, SYDVKM. The CDR3 is made up of 14 amino acids. DNA of the CDR3: TGTGCCAGCAGCACCCCCCCCCCGAACACTGAAGCTTTCTTT. As protein: CASSTPPPNTEAFF.

This clonotype appeared a few times. The J gene is TRBJ2-5, the V gene TRBV30; 8 bases agree with TRBD2. The germline V gene has CDR1 GTSNPN and CDR2 SVGIG (reference sequence). V gave up 1 base and J gave up 1 base; unmatched junction bases: 5. This CDR3 is built from 15 residues. The DNA for the CDR3 is TGTGCCTGGAGTGAAGGTGCGGGGGGCCAAGAGACCCAGTACTTC. Its protein is CAWSEGAGGQETQYF.

This clonotype was recorded a few times. The genes are TRBV20-1 and TRBJ2-3, with D unclear. This CDR3 comprises 16 residues. Germline V gene sequence: CDR1 DFQATT, CDR2 SNEGSKA (reference sequence). V was shortened by 6 bases and J by 2 bases, with 21 bases between the two germline ends. This CDR3 reads CSASRIPGKSTDTQYF. The DNA for the CDR3 is TGCAGTGCCTCCCGCATTCCGGGTAAATCCACAGATACGCAGTATTTT.

The chain employs TRBV12-3 or TRBV12-4 and TRBJ1-1; no clear D gene. V dropped 2 bases and J dropped 7 bases, with 5 bases sitting between them. This CDR3 spans 11 amino acids. The CDR3: CASSLFGEAFF. CDR3 DNA: TGTGCCAGCAGTTTATTCGGTGAAGCTTTCTTT.

Notes on this clonotype: An end of the junction does not agree with germline; a read error may underlie this. This chain links TRBV4-1 with TRBJ2-5, with 7 bases lining up with TRBD1. This CDR3 is 17 amino acids long. Germline CDR1 MGHRA, CDR2 YSYEKL. CDR3 sequence: CASSQARGQSYQETQYF. CDR3 DNA sequence: TGTGCCAGCAGCCAAGCTAGGGGACAGAGCTACCAAGAGACCCAGTACTTC.

This clonotype was observed at least ten times. The J gene is TRBJ2-3, the V gene TRBV7-2; 8 bases are shared with TRBD2. The CDR3 covers 15 residues. V lost 5 bases to trimming and J lost 0 bases; unmatched junction nucleotides: 4. In germline, CDR1 is SGHTA, CDR2 FQGNSA. The CDR3 is CASSPGGDSTDTQYF. CDR3 bases: TGTGCCAGCAGCCCGGGGGGGGACAGCACAGATACGCAGTATTTT. Variable domain in full (rest from reference TRBV7-2 and TRBJ2-3): GAGVSQSPSNKVTEKGKDVELRCDPISGHTALYWYRQSLGQGLEFLIYFQGNSAPDKSGLPSDRFSAERTGGSVSTLTIQRTQQEDSAVYLCASSPGGDSTDTQYFGPGTRLTVL.

In its sample, this clonotype was seen once. This could be a read error, since a much larger clone is one nucleotide away. This chain uses TRBV6-6 with TRBJ2-7; D is perhaps TRBD1 (7 bases). This CDR3 has 12 amino acids. Looked up from germline, CDR1 is MNHNY and CDR2 is SVGAGI (reference sequence). The CDR3 sequence is CAGRGVLYEQYF. DNA for the CDR3: TGTGCCGGCAGGGGGGTGCTCTACGAGCAGTACTTC.